This T cell receptor (beta chain) was identified during a study of blood T cell repertoires in COVID-19. For the study at large: Acute and convalescent COVID-19 specimens originated in the United States, Italy and Spain. PBMCs, B-cell-depleted T cells, or T cells were the source of the cDNA or gDNA that made up the material.

In the original processing: Nucleated cell counts were estimated from reference gene primer amplification. TCRdb keeps only in-frame clones here, not all; method: immunoSEQ multiplex PCR. That table supplies the V and J calls and clone size; D and trimming were determined from the DNA. The sample consists of about 75,000 clones, approximately 79% of them appearing once. The length of the CDR3 is 17 residues. Looked up from germline, CDR1 is GTSNPN and CDR2 is SVGIG (reference sequence). Trimming cost V 2 bases and J 4 bases; bases outside gene matches: 16. Sequencing was performed on peripheral blood. This clonotype was sampled from a human donor with acute or convalescent COVID-19. The donor label of this sample is uncertain. This chain joins TRBV30 and TRBJ2-5; TRBD2 agrees at 7 bases. Here the CDR3 reads CAWSSGLESPRGETQYF. CDR3 DNA: TGTGCCTGGAGTTCCGGACTAGAATCACCCCGCGGAGAGACCCAGTACTTC.